This entry lists 5 T cell receptor beta chains sequenced from one sample in a study of T cells in Graves' hyperthyroidism and ophthalmopathy. TCR beta CDR3 regions were amplified from RNA transcripts. The TCR CDR3 was amplified in a first-round RT-PCR using the HTBI primer set. MiXCR was run by TCRdb on the multiplex PCR reads, yielding one entry per CDR3 protein. The data hold approximately 640,000 distinct CDR3 sequences, with 15% to 20% observed a single time. Sequencing was carried out using blood. Receptor source: a woman aged 25 to 39 with Graves' hyperthyroidism.

This clonotype was picked up many times. V is TRBV5-1 and J is TRBJ2-3; D gene unclear. CDR1 is SGHRS and CDR2 is YFSETQ in the germline V gene. CDR3 length: 14 residues. The V end lost 0 bases, the J end lost 6 bases, and 11 bases lay between the germline ends. CDR3 loop: CASSLAAVLDTQYF. CDR3 DNA: TGCGCCAGCAGCTTGGCGGCGGTTTTGGATACGCAGTATTTT.

The chain carries TRBV29-1 and TRBJ2-5; D not certain. The CDR3 loop spans 12 amino acids. In germline, CDR1 is SQVTM, CDR2 ANQGSEA. Trimming took 5 bases from V and 1 from J, leaving 8 bases between them. The CDR3: CSVWRSQETQYF. For the CDR3, the DNA is TGCAGCGTTTGGCGGTCCCAAGAGACCCAGTACTTC.

This clonotype occurred many times. This chain uses TRBV20-1 with TRBJ2-3; tentative D call: TRBD2 (7 bases). V lost 6 bases, J lost 1 base, and 23 bases lay in between. This CDR3 comprises 17 residues. CDR1 and CDR2 (germline): DFQATT, SNEGSKA (reference sequence). CDR3 DNA: TGCAGTGCCCAGGGAGACGGGGGGCGAATTGGCACAGATACGCAGTATTTT. It is translated as CSAQGDGGRIGTDTQYF.

This clonotype came up many times. This sequence joins TRBV5-1 and TRBJ1-1, with unresolved D. Per the germline V gene, CDR1 is SGHRS and CDR2 is YFSETQ. The CDR3 length is 14 residues. Trimming shortened V by 0 bases and J by 3 bases, and 9 bases separated the two germline ends. Written as DNA, the CDR3 is TGCGCCAGCAGCTTGGGACACCGGGACACTGAAGCTTTCTTT. Translation: CASSLGHRDTEAFF.

V usage is TRBV7-9 and J usage is TRBJ1-2, with 12 bases lining up with TRBD1. The CDR3 runs 21 residues. Trimming at V came to 2 bases and at J to 3 bases, leaving 19 bases not matched to a gene. Germline CDR1 is SEHNR and CDR2 is FQNEAQ (reference sequence). The CDR3 bases are TGTGCCAGCAGCTTATTGGGACAGGGGGCTAAAGGGGAGTGGGTAGACTATGGCTACACCTTC. It codes for CASSLLGQGAKGEWVDYGYTF. Full variable domain (outside the CDR3, taken from reference TRBV7-9 and TRBJ1-2): DTGVSQNPRHKITKRGQNVTFRCDPISEHNRLYWYRQTLGQGPEFLTYFQNEAQLEKSRLLSDRFSAERPKGSFSTLEIQRTEQGDSAMYLCASSLLGQGAKGEWVDYGYTFGSGTRLTVV.